This is a list of T cell receptor beta chains from one sample in a study of cytomegalovirus exposure and HLA in healthy donors. Profiling relied on immunoSEQ multiplex PCR, and the TCRdb table lists in-frame clones only, not all of them. The profile shows some 140,000 clones, roughly 77% of them singletons. Material: PBMCs. These receptors were obtained from a female donor in good health and CMV-seronegative. Each CDR3 is given with its conserved first and last residue. The order of the fields is V gene, J gene, D gene, CDR3 protein. A D gene is named only where the DNA matches it firmly.

TRBV11-2	TRBJ1-6	TRBD1	CASSSPGQYRAFHF
TRBV7-3	TRBJ2-1	.	CASSLSGSPYNEQFF
TRBV6-1	TRBJ2-5	TRBD2	CASREAGGARQETQYF
TRBV30	TRBJ2-5	TRBD1	CAWSVRGQVETQYF
TRBV2	TRBJ1-5	TRBD1	CASAGQANQPQHF
TRBV28	TRBJ2-7	TRBD1	CASSLSTAGGDEQYF
TRBV7-9	TRBJ2-7	TRBD2	CASSPREGRDSYEQYF
TRBV30	TRBJ1-3	.	CAWSAADSSGNTIYF
TRBV5-1	TRBJ1-2	.	CASSFDRDNYGYTF
TRBV11-3	TRBJ2-5	TRBD1	CASSLGGQGQETQYF
TRBV14	TRBJ2-7	TRBD2	CASSQERTSGSSYEQYF
TRBV27	TRBJ1-4	.	CASSFRDATNEKLFF
TRBV6-5	TRBJ2-7	TRBD1	CASSYGTGTYEQYF
TRBV6-5	TRBJ2-1	TRBD1	CASSTGQDTGNEQFF
TRBV7-6	TRBJ2-7	.	CASSLARFGTSSYEQYF
TRBV7-9	TRBJ2-1	.	CASREAVSGDNEQFF
TRBV18	TRBJ2-7	.	CASSPMGSSYEQYF
TRBV4-3	TRBJ1-3	.	CASSQEMYISGNTIYF
TRBV18	TRBJ2-2	TRBD1	CASSPPGQGSGGELFF
TRBV7-8	TRBJ2-2	TRBD2	CASSPPGGAPGELFF
TRBV10-3	TRBJ2-7	.	CAISESGYEQYF
TRBV4-1	TRBJ1-5	.	CASSQIPREPQHF
TRBV6-5	TRBJ2-7	TRBD1	CASRGGQGAHEQYF
TRBV7-9	TRBJ2-7	TRBD1	CASSSPQGAYEQYF
TRBV9	TRBJ2-5	.	CASSPTDRLPETQYF
TRBV9	TRBJ2-3	TRBD2	CASSRLAGGRKDTQYF
TRBV7-3	TRBJ1-1	TRBD1	CASSATGQGKPFF
TRBV13	TRBJ2-4	.	CASSLGAVLAKNIQYF
TRBV11-2	TRBJ1-1	TRBD1	CASSQQGVVAFF
TRBV11-2	TRBJ1-2	.	CASSFNINYGYTF
TRBV10-1	TRBJ1-2	TRBD1	CASEGTGGRASNYGYTF
TRBV27	TRBJ2-4	TRBD1	CASRGTGGNIQYF
TRBV28	TRBJ2-7	.	CASRRDLTYEQYF
TRBV9	TRBJ1-1	TRBD1	CASSVDGRQGYTEAFF
TRBV6-5	TRBJ2-1	.	CASSYSRLRFNEQFF
TRBV7-6	TRBJ2-5	.	CASSLARQETQYF
TRBV2	TRBJ1-5	.	CASSSRGRNQPQHF
TRBV6-6	TRBJ2-7	TRBD2	CASSDWRDYYF
TRBV5-1	TRBJ2-2	TRBD1	CASSLAGTGSNTGELFF
TRBV29-1	.	TRBD1	CSVGQGAYEQYF
TRBV10-3	TRBJ2-7	TRBD1	CASQPQGARREQYF
TRBV13	TRBJ2-7	TRBD2	CATRTSGRVGASEQYF
TRBV5-4	TRBJ2-7	TRBD1	CASSLGGTEFYEQYF
TRBV13	TRBJ2-1	.	CASSLPGVNEQFF
TRBV2	TRBJ2-7	TRBD1	CASSWDRGYEQYF